Shown below are 27 T cell receptor beta chains from a single sample sequenced in a study of blood T cell repertoires in COVID-19. Produced via immunoSEQ multiplex PCR; TCRdb's table is partial and in-frame only. The sample records 140,000 to 150,000 clones, around 84% being singletons. Material: peripheral blood. These receptors were obtained from a human donor in a cohort sampled during active COVID-19.

This rearrangement joins TRBV10-1 to TRBJ2-7, with a possible D match to TRBD1 (6 bases). Germline loops: CDR1 WNHNN, CDR2 SYGVQD (reference sequence). V lost 6 bases and J lost 1, with 10 bases in between. CDR3 size: 13 residues. CDR3 nucleotides: TGCGCCAGCAGCGCGGACAGTTCCTACGAGCAGTACTTC. Its protein product is CASSADSSYEQYF.

V usage is TRBV6-5 and J usage is TRBJ1-1; TRBD1 agrees at 7 bases. The germline V gene encodes CDR1 MNHEY and CDR2 SVGAGI. This CDR3 has 16 amino acids. V was pared by 0 bases and J by 3 bases, with 7 bases of the junction left unmatched. The DNA of the CDR3 is TGTGCCAGCAGTTACTCACCGGGACAGCCTTACACTGAAGCTTTCTTT. This gives the protein CASSYSPGQPYTEAFF.

This chain joins TRBV13 and TRBJ2-7; TRBD1 agrees at 7 bases. V was pared by 2 bases and J by 9 bases, with 1 base of the junction left unmatched. Per germline, CDR1 PRHDT and CDR2 FYEKMQ (reference sequence). The CDR3 consists of 11 residues. CDR3 bases: TGTGCCAGCAGCTTACAGGGGGTGCAGTACTTC. Translating gives CASSLQGVQYF.

This sequence joins TRBV6-6 and TRBJ2-7; 7 nucleotides line up with TRBD1. The CDR3 totals 13 residues. The germline V gene encodes CDR1 MNHNY and CDR2 SVGAGI (reference sequence). Trimming took 10 bases from V and 3 from J; bases not matched to a gene: 9. In DNA form, the CDR3 reads TGTGCCACCTGTGACAGGGACAACTACGAGCAGTACTTC. Amino acids: CATCDRDNYEQYF.

The CDR3 DNA follows: TGTGCCAGCAGTGACGGTACGAACACCGGGGAGCTGTTTTTT. It encodes CASSDGTNTGELFF. The chain has TRBV25-1 and TRBJ2-2; unclear D gene. Per the germline V gene, CDR1 is MGHDK and CDR2 is SYGVNS. This CDR3 has 14 amino acids. V was pared by 3 bases and J by 0 bases, with 5 bases between.

This clone was recorded a few times. The V gene is TRBV5-6, the J gene TRBJ1-4; maybe TRBD1 (5 bases). Looked up from germline, CDR1 is SGHDT and CDR2 is YYEEEE. Trimming shortened V by 0 bases and J by 8 bases, and 11 bases separated the two germline ends. This CDR3 is 14 amino acids long. The CDR3 is CASSLVEGREKLFF. CDR3 bases: TGTGCCAGCAGCTTGGTGGAGGGGAGAGAAAAACTGTTTTTT.

The V and J genes are TRBV5-4 and TRBJ2-2; 12 nucleotides align to TRBD2. Germline V gives CDR1 SGHNT, CDR2 YYREEE (reference sequence). CDR3 length: 15 residues. V lost 0 bases, J lost 6 bases, and 0 bases stayed unmatched. CDR3 coding DNA: TGTGCCAGCAGCTTGGCTAGCGGGGGGGCCGGGGAGCTGTTTTTT. This sequence encodes CASSLASGGAGELFF.

The chain is built from TRBV7-2 and TRBJ2-3; 8 nucleotides agree with TRBD2. Germline trimming cut 5 bases from V and 4 bases from J; bases unmatched to any gene: 11. Germline V gene sequence: CDR1 SGHTA, CDR2 FQGNSA. The CDR3 contains 16 residues. In DNA form, the CDR3 reads TGTGCCAGCAGCACCAGCGGGCGGGGGGTTTCAGATACGCAGTATTTT. This gives the protein CASSTSGRGVSDTQYF.

This clone was recorded only once. The rearrangement uses TRBV9 and TRBJ1-6; 8 positions match TRBD1. With V trimmed by 2 bases and J by 8 bases, 6 bases remained unmatched. The CDR3 has 15 residues. Per the germline V gene, CDR1 is SGDLS and CDR2 is YYNGEE. The CDR3 bases are TGTGCCAGCAGCGTTTCAGTACAGGGGGATTCACCCCTCCACTTT. Translating gives CASSVSVQGDSPLHF.

Concerning this clone itself: In this CDR3 the conserved last residue, phenylalanine or tryptophan, is missing, so a read error is likely. The DNA is left out, because the CDR3 cannot be placed on it with certainty; the CDR3 is given as TCRdb lists it. The gene calls are TRBV18 and TRBJ1-2; no DNA check was done on the table's D call, TRBD1. CDR1 and CDR2 (germline): KGHSH, LQKENI. The CDR3 spans 10 amino acids, including both terminal residues. This chain's CDR3 is CASSPEGTAL.

The chain uses TRBV6-2 or TRBV6-3 and TRBJ1-2, with D tentatively TRBD1 (5 bases). Trimming removed 4 bases at V and 4 bases at J, with 13 bases between. The CDR3 runs to 14 residues. Germline V gene data show CDR1 as MNHEY and CDR2 as SVGEGT. CDR3 sequence (DNA): TGTGCCAGCAGTTCAACAGGCCGTGGCTATGGCTACACCTTC. It translates to CASSSTGRGYGYTF.

This clone showed up just once. The chain uses TRBV10-3 and TRBJ2-7; 8 bases fit TRBD2. The CDR3 extends over 14 amino acids. Trimming took 6 bases from V and 3 from J; bases not matched to a gene: 7. Germline V gives CDR1 ENHRY, CDR2 SYGVKD. CDR3 DNA sequence: TGTGCCATCAGGGGGAATGCGGGGGGCTACGAGCAGTACTTC. Translating gives CAIRGNAGGYEQYF.

The chain employs TRBV2 and TRBJ1-1; D remains ambiguous. The germline V gene has CDR1 SNHLY and CDR2 FYNNEI. V was pared by 0 bases and J by 5 bases, with 10 bases between. CDR3 length equals 14 residues. In nucleotides, the CDR3 is TGTGCCAGCAGTGAAGCGGTCCGGAGGACTGAAGCTTTCTTT. As protein: CASSEAVRRTEAFF. Variable domain in full (rest from reference TRBV2 and TRBJ1-1): EPEVTQTPSHQVTQMGQEVILRCVPISNHLYFYWYRQILGQKVEFLVSFYNNEISEKSEIFDDQFSVERPDGSNFTLKIRSTKLEDSAMYFCASSEAVRRTEAFFGQGTRLTVV.

The chain links TRBV2 to TRBJ1-1; 8 positions match TRBD1. With V trimmed by 3 bases and J by 4 bases, 4 bases remained unmatched. CDR1 and CDR2 (germline): SNHLY, FYNNEI. The CDR3 has 14 residues. The CDR3 here is CASSEQGALTEAFF. The DNA for the CDR3 is TGTGCCAGCAGTGAGCAGGGGGCTCTCACTGAAGCTTTCTTT.

This chain links TRBV15 with TRBJ1-5, with D tentatively TRBD1 (5 bases). Germline V CDR1 and CDR2: LNHNV, YYDKDF (reference sequence). The CDR3 consists of 16 residues. Trimming shortened V by 0 bases and J by 2 bases, and 11 bases separated the two germline ends. CDR3 nucleotides: TGTGCCACCAGCAGAGACCTAAAAGGGGGCAATCAGCCCCAGCATTTT. It yields the protein CATSRDLKGGNQPQHF. The whole variable domain, filled in from reference TRBV15 and TRBJ1-5, reads DAMVIQNPRYQVTQFGKPVTLSCSQTLNHNVMYWYQQKSSQAPKLLFHYYDKDFNNEADTPDNFQSRRPNTSFCFLDIRSPGLGDTAMYLCATSRDLKGGNQPQHFGDGTRLSIL.

V is TRBV11-2 and J is TRBJ1-2; 9 nucleotides match TRBD1. The CDR3 covers 17 residues. V lost 1 base to trimming and J lost 0 bases; unmatched junction nucleotides: 6. Germline CDR1 reads SGHAT; CDR2 reads FQNNGV. CDR3: CASSLVGQGQPNYGYTF. CDR3 nucleotide sequence: TGTGCCAGCAGCTTAGTCGGACAGGGGCAACCTAACTATGGCTACACCTTC.

The chain recombines TRBV4-3 with TRBJ2-3; TRBD2 matches at 10 bases. The CDR3 covers 15 residues. V lost 1 base and J lost 6; bases outside the gene matches: 4. From germline, CDR1 is LGHNA and CDR2 YSLEER. The CDR3 region has the DNA TGCGCCAGCAGCCAAGGAGCGGGGGGGCCGGATACGCAGTATTTT. Its protein is CASSQGAGGPDTQYF.

V gene TRBV19 combines with J gene TRBJ1-1; 8 bases fit TRBD1. Germline trimming cut 6 bases from V and 3 bases from J; bases unmatched to any gene: 3. Germline V gives CDR1 LNHDA, CDR2 SQIVND (reference sequence). The CDR3 contains 13 residues. This chain's CDR3 is CASRVDRDTEAFF. The CDR3 DNA is TGTGCCAGTAGGGTGGACAGGGACACTGAAGCTTTCTTT.

This clone was seen more than once but under ten times. This chain links TRBV4-3 with TRBJ1-1; D not certain. CDR1 and CDR2 from the germline V gene are LGHNA and YSLEER. The CDR3 has 15 amino acids. The V gene lost 0 bases and the J gene lost 7 bases, with 15 bases spanning the gap. The CDR3 protein is CASSQDSGRGSEAFF. For the CDR3, the DNA is TGCGCCAGCAGCCAAGATTCGGGCAGAGGGAGTGAAGCTTTCTTT.

The chain recombines TRBV6-1 with TRBJ2-5, with 7 positions matching TRBD1. J was trimmed by 4 bases and V by 5 bases; bases with no gene match: 7. From germline, CDR1 is MNHNS and CDR2 SASEGT. The CDR3 sequence is 14 residues long. The CDR3 loop is CASSPQGVGETQYF. The CDR3 bases are TGTGCCAGCAGTCCCCAGGGGGTTGGAGAGACCCAGTACTTC.

The chain carries TRBV28 and TRBJ1-5; TRBD1 agrees at 7 bases. The CDR3 has 13 amino acids. In germline, CDR1 is MDHEN, CDR2 SYDVKM. Trimming took 8 bases from V and 2 from J; bases not matched to a gene: 3. Here the CDR3 reads CASGTGGNQPQHF. CDR3 DNA sequence: TGTGCCAGCGGAACAGGGGGCAATCAGCCCCAGCATTTT.

V is TRBV7-9 and J is TRBJ2-3, with 14 positions matching TRBD2. This CDR3 is built from 16 residues. The trim removed 5 bases at V and 3 bases at J, leaving 4 bases unmatched. Germline values: CDR1 SEHNR, CDR2 FQNEAQ (reference sequence). Here the CDR3 DNA reads TGTGCCAGCAGCATGACTAGCGGGGGGGAGACAGATACGCAGTATTTT. Translated: CASSMTSGGETDTQYF.

The chain recombines TRBV2 with TRBJ2-7; 7 nucleotides agree with TRBD2. This CDR3 contains 12 residues. Germline CDR1 reads SNHLY; CDR2 reads FYNNEI. J gave up 3 bases and V 8 bases, and 4 bases lay outside the gene matches. Here the CDR3 DNA reads TGTGCCAGCGGGAGGGAGAACTACGAGCAGTACTTC. The encoded protein is CASGRENYEQYF.

The CDR3 DNA reads TGTGCCAGCAGACAGCGAGGGACAGGGGGAGCTGGGGCCAACGTCCTGACTTTC. Its protein product is CASRQRGTGGAGANVLTF. J is TRBJ2-6 and V is TRBV27; TRBD1 matches 11 bases. The CDR3 sequence is 18 residues long. CDR1 and CDR2 from the germline V gene are MNHEY and SMNVEV (reference sequence). V was clipped by 6 bases and J by 2 bases; unmatched bases: 9.

The V and J genes are TRBV27 and TRBJ2-7; D is possibly TRBD2 (5 bases). This CDR3 has 14 amino acids. V gave up 3 bases and J gave up 2 bases, with 11 bases separating them. Germline V gene lookup returns CDR1 MNHEY and CDR2 SMNVEV (reference sequence). CDR3 region: CASSLGRGTYEQYF. The CDR3 nucleotides are TGTGCCAGCAGTTTGGGCAGAGGGACCTACGAGCAGTACTTC.

The rearrangement joins TRBV28 to TRBJ2-5, with 9 bases lining up with TRBD2. The germline V gene encodes CDR1 MDHEN and CDR2 SYDVKM. J lost 0 bases, V lost 6 bases, and 2 bases had no gene match. The CDR3 is 14 residues long. CDR3 in amino acids: CASRPSGDQETQYF. The CDR3 DNA follows: TGTGCCAGCAGACCTAGCGGGGACCAAGAGACCCAGTACTTC.

The V gene is TRBV19, the J gene TRBJ1-3, with 9 bases matching TRBD1. The length of the CDR3 is 15 residues. The germline CDR1 and CDR2 sequences are LNHDA and SQIVND (reference sequence). V dropped 5 bases and J dropped 3; count of bases not matched to a gene: 5. CDR3 sequence (DNA): TGTGCCAGTAGTGCGGGACAGGGTTTTGGAAACACCATATATTTT. Translated: CASSAGQGFGNTIYF.